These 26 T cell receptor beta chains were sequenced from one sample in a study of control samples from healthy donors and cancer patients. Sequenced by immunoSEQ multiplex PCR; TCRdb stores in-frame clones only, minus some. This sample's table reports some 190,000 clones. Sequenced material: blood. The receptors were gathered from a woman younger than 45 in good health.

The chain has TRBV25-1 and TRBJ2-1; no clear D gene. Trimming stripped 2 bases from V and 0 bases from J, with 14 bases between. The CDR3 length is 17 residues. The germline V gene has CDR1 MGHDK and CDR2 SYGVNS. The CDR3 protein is CASSERGLRSSYNEQFF. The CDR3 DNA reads TGTGCCAGCAGTGAAAGAGGTCTGAGGAGCTCCTACAATGAGCAGTTCTTC.

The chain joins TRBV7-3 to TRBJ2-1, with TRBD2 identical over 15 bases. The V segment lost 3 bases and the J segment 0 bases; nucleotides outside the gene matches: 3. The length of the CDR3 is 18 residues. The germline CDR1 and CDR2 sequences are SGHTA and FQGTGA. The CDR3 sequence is CASSFPGLAGGSYNEQFF. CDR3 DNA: TGTGCCAGCAGCTTTCCGGGACTAGCGGGGGGCTCCTACAATGAGCAGTTCTTC.

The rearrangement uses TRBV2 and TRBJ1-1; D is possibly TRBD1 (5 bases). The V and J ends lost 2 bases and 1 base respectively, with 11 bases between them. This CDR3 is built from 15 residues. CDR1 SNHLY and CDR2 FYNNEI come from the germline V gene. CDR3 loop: CASSEQGISNTEAFF. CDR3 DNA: TGTGCCAGCAGTGAACAGGGAATCTCGAACACTGAAGCTTTCTTT.

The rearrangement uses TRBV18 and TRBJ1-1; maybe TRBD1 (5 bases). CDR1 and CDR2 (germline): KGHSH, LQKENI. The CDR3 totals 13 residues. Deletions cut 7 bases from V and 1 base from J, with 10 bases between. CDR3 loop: CASLSTGNTEAFF. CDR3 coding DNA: TGTGCCAGCTTATCCACAGGGAACACTGAAGCTTTCTTT.

Here the CDR3 DNA reads TGTGCCAGCAACGATGAGGACAGGTTTAATAATTCACCCCTCCACTTT. Translation gives CASNDEDRFNNSPLHF. The rearrangement uses TRBV2 and TRBJ1-6; 7 bases match TRBD1. Trimming at V came to 7 bases and at J to 5 bases, leaving 11 bases not matched to a gene. Germline V gives CDR1 SNHLY, CDR2 FYNNEI. The CDR3 sequence is 16 residues long.

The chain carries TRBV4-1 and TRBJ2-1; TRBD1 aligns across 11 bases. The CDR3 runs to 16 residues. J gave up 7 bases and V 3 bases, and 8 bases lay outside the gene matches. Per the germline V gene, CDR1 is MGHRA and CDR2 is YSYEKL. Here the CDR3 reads CASSHTGTGGKNEQFF. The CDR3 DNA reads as TGCGCCAGCAGCCACACCGGGACAGGGGGGAAGAATGAGCAGTTCTTC.

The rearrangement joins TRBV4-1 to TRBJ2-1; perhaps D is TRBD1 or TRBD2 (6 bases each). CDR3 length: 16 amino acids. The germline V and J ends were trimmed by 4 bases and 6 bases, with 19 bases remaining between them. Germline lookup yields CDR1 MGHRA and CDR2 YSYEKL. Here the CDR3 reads CASSLQGSGARNEQFF. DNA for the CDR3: TGCGCCAGCAGCCTCCAAGGCTCGGGGGCCCGCAATGAGCAGTTCTTC.

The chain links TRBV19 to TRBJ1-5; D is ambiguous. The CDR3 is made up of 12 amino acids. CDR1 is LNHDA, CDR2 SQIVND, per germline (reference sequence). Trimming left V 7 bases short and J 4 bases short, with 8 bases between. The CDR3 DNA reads TGTGCCAGTAACGGACGGAATCAGCCCCAGCATTTT. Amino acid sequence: CASNGRNQPQHF. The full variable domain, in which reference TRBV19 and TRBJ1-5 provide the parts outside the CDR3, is DGGITQSPKYLFRKEGQNVTLSCEQNLNHDAMYWYRQDPGQGLRLIYYSQIVNDFQKGDIAEGYSVSREKKESFPLTVTSAQKNPTAFYLCASNGRNQPQHFGDGTRLSIL.

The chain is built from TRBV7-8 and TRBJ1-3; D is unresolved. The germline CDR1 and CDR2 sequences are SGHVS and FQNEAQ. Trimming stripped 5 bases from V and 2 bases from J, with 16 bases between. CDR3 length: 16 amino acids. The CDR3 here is CASSQRSRNPGNTIYF. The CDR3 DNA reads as TGTGCCAGCAGCCAAAGGTCGAGGAATCCTGGAAACACCATATATTTT.

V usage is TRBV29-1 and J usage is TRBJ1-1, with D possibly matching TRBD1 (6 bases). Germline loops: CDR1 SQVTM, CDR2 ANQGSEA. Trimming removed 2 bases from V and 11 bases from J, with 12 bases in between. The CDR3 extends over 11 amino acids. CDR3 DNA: TGCAGCGTTGAACCGGGGGCGAGGGCTTTCTTT. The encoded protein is CSVEPGARAFF.

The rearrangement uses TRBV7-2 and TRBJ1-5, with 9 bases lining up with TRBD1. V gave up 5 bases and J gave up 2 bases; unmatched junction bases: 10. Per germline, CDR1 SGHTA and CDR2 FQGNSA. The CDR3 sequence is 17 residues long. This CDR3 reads CASSPVGQGGRNQPQHF. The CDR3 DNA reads TGTGCCAGCAGCCCTGTGGGACAGGGTGGGCGCAATCAGCCCCAGCATTTT. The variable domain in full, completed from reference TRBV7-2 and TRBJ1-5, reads GAGVSQSPSNKVTEKGKDVELRCDPISGHTALYWYRQSLGQGLEFLIYFQGNSAPDKSGLPSDRFSAERTGGSVSTLTIQRTQQEDSAVYLCASSPVGQGGRNQPQHFGDGTRLSIL.

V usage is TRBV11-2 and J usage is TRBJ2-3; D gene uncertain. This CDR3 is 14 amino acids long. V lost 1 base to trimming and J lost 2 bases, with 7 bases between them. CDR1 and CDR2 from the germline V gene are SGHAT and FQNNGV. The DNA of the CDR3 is TGTGCCAGCAGCTTAGTCGGCGACACAGATACGCAGTATTTT. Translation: CASSLVGDTDTQYF. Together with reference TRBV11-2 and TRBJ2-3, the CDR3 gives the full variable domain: EAGVAQSPRYKIIEKRQSVAFWCNPISGHATLYWYQQILGQGPKLLIQFQNNGVVDDSQLPKDRFSAERLKGVDSTLKIQPAKLEDSAVYLCASSLVGDTDTQYFGPGTRLTVL.

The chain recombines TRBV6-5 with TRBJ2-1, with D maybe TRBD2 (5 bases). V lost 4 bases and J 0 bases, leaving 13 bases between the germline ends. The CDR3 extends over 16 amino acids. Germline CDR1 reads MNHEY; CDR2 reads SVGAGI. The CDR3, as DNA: TGTGCCAGCAGTTCTCAGAACGGGGTCTCCTACAATGAGCAGTTCTTC. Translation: CASSSQNGVSYNEQFF.

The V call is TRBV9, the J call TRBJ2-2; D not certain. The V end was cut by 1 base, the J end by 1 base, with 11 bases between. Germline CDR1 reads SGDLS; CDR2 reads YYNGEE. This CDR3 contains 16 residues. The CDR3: CASSVNVQKNTGELFF. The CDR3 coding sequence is TGTGCCAGCAGCGTAAATGTACAGAAGAACACCGGGGAGCTGTTTTTT.

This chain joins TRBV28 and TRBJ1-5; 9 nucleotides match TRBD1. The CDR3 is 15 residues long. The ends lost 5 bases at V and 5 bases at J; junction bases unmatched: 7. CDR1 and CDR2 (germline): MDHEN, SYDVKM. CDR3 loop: CASSLGTGRHQPQHF. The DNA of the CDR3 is TGTGCCAGCAGTCTCGGGACAGGGAGGCATCAGCCCCAGCATTTT.

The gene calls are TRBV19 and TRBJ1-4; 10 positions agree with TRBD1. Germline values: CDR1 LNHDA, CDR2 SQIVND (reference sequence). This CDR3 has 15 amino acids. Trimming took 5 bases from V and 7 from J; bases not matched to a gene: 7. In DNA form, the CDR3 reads TGTGCCAGTAGTGTACTACGGGACAGGGGTGAAAAACTGTTTTTT. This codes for CASSVLRDRGEKLFF.

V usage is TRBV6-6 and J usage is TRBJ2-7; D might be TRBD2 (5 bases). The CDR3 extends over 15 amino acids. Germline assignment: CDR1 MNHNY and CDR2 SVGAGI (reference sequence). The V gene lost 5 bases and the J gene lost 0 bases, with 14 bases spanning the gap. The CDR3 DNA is TGTGCCAGCAGTCTCTCCGGACGGGGCTCCTACGAGCAGTACTTC. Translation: CASSLSGRGSYEQYF.

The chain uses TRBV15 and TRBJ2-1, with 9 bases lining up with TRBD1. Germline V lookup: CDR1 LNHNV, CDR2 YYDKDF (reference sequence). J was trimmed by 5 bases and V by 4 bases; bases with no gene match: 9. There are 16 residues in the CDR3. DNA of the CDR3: TGTGCCACCAGCACAATACAGGGGGCGATCGACAATGAGCAGTTCTTC. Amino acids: CATSTIQGAIDNEQFF.

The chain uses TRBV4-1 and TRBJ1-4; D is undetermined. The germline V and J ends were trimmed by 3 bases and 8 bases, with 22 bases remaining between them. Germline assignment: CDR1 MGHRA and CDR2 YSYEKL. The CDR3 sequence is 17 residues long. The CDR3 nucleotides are TGCGCCAGCAGCCACCCTTCCTGGGAGACACGGCGGGAAAAACTGTTTTTT. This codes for CASSHPSWETRREKLFF.

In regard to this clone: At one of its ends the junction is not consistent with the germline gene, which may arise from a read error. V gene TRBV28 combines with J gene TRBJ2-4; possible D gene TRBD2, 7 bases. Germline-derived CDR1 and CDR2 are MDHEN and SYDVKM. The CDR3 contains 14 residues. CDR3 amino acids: CAGAGAYAKNIQYF. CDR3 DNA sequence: TGCGCGGGGGCTGGGGCATACGCCAAAAACATTCAGTACTTC.

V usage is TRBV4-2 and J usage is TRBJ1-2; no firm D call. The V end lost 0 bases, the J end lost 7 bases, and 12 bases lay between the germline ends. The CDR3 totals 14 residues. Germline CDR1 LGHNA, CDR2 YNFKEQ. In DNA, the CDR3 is TGTGCCAGCAGCCAAGATGAGGGTTTTGGTGGCTACACCTTC. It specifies CASSQDEGFGGYTF.

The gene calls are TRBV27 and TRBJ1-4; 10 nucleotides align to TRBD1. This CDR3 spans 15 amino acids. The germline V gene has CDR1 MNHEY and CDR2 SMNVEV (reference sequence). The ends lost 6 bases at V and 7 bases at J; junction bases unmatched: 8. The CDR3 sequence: CASRMLGDRGEKLFF. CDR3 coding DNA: TGTGCCAGCAGAATGCTCGGGGACAGGGGTGAAAAACTGTTTTTT.

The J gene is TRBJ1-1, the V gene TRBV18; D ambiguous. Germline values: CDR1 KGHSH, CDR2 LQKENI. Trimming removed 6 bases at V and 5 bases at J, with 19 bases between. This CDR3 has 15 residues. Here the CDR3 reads CASSAFDPSGTEAFF. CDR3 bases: TGTGCCAGCTCTGCTTTCGACCCCTCGGGGACTGAAGCTTTCTTT.

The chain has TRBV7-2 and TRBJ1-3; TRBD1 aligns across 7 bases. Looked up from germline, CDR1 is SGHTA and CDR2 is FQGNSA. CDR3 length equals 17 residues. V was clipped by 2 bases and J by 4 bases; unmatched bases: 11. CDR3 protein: CASSLYVQGLTGNTIYF. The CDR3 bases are TGTGCCAGCAGCTTATACGTACAGGGGCTTACAGGAAACACCATATATTTT.

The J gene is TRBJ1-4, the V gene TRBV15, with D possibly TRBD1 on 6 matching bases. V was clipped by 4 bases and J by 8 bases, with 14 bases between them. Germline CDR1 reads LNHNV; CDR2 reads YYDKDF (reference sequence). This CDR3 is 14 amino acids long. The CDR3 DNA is TGTGCCACCAGCAAAGGGGGACTAGGGGAAAAACTGTTTTTT. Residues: CATSKGGLGEKLFF.

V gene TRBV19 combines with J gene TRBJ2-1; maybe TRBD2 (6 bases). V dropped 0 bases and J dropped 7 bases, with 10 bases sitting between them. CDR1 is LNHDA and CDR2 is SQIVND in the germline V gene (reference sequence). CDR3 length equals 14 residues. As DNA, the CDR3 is TGTGCCAGTAGTATAGACAGGGCGGGGAATGAGCAGTTCTTC. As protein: CASSIDRAGNEQFF. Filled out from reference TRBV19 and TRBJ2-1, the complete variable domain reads DGGITQSPKYLFRKEGQNVTLSCEQNLNHDAMYWYRQDPGQGLRLIYYSQIVNDFQKGDIAEGYSVSREKKESFPLTVTSAQKNPTAFYLCASSIDRAGNEQFFGPGTRLTVL.